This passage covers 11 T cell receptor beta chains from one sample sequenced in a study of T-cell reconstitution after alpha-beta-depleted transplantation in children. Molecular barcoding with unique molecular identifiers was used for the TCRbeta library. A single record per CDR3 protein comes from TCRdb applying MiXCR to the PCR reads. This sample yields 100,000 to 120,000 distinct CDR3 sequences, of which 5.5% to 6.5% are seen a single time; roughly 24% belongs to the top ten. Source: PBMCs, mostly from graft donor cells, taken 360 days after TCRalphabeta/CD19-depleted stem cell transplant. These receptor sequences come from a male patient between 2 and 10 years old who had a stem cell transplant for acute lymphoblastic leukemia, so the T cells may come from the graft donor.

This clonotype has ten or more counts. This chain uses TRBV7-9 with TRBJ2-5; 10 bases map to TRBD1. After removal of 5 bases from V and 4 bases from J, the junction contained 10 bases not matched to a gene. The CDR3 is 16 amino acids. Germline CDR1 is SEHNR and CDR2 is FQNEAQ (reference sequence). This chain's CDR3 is CASSQRSRDRGETQYF. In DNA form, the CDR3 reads TGTGCCAGCAGCCAGAGGTCCCGGGACAGGGGAGAGACCCAGTACTTC.

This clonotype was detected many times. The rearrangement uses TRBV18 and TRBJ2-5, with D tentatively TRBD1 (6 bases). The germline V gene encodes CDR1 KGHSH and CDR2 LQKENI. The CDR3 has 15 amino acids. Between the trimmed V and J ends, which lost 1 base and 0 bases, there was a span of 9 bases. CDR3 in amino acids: CASSPQQGYQETQYF. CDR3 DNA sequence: TGTGCCAGCTCACCACAACAGGGATACCAAGAGACCCAGTACTTC. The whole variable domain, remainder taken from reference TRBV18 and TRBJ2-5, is NAGVMQNPRHLVRRRGQEARLRCSPMKGHSHVYWYRQLPEEGLKFMVYLQKENIIDESGMPKERFSAEFPKEGPSILRIQQVVRGDSAAYFCASSPQQGYQETQYFGPGTRLLVL.

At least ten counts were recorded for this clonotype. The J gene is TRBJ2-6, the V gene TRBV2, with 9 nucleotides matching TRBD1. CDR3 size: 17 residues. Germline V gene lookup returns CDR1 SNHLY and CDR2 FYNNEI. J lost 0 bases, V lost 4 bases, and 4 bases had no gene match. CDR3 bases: TGTGCCAGCAGTGCCGGGACAGGGAGCTCTGGGGCCAACGTCCTGACTTTC. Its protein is CASSAGTGSSGANVLTF.

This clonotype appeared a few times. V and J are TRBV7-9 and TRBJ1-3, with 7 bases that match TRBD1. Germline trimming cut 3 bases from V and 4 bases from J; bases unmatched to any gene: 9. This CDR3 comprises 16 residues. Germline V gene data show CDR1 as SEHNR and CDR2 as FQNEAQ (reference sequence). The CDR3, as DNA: TGTGCCAGCAGCTTGAAAGGGACAGCCTCGGGAAACACCATATATTTT. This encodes CASSLKGTASGNTIYF.

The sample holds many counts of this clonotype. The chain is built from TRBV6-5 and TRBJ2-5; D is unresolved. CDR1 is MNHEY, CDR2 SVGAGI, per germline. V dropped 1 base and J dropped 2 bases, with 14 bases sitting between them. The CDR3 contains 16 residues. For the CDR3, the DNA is TGTGCCAGCAGTTACTTGGTGGCAAGAGCACAAGAGACCCAGTACTTC. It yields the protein CASSYLVARAQETQYF.

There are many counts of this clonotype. The CDR3 DNA reads as TGTGCCAGCAGCGCAAGTAGCGGGAACTCCTACAATGAGCAGTTCTTC. Translated, it gives CASSASSGNSYNEQFF. The chain joins TRBV9 to TRBJ2-1; TRBD2 agrees at 8 bases. The germline CDR1 and CDR2 sequences are SGDLS and YYNGEE. The CDR3 extends over 16 amino acids. J was trimmed by 0 bases and V by 3 bases; bases with no gene match: 5.

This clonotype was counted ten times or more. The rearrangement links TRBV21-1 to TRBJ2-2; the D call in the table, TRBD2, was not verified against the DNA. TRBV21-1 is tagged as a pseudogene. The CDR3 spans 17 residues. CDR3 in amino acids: CASSTGRLAGNTGELFF. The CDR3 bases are TGTGCCAGCAGCACCGGAAGACTAGCGGGCAACACCGGGGAGCTGTTTTTT.

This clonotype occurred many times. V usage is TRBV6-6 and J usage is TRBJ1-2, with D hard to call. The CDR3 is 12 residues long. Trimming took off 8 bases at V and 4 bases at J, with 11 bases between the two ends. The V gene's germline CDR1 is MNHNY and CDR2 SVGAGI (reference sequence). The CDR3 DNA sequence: TGTGCCAGCGGTGGGTTGATCTATGGCTACACCTTC. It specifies CASGGLIYGYTF.

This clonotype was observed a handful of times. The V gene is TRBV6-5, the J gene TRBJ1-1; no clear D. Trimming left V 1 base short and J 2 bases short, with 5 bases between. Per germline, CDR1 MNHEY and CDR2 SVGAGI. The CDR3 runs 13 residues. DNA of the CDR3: TGTGCCAGCAGTTACTACCAAAACACTGAAGCTTTCTTT. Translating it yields CASSYYQNTEAFF.

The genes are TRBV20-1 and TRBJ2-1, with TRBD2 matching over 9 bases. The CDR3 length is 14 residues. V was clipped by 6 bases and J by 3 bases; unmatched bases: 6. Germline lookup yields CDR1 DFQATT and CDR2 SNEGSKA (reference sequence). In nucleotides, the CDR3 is TGCAGTGCACCCAGCGGGAGGAACTACAATGAGCAGTTCTTC. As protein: CSAPSGRNYNEQFF.

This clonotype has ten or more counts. The CDR3 sequence is CAISPQGASTDTQYF. CDR3 DNA: TGTGCCATCAGTCCCCAGGGGGCCAGCACAGATACGCAGTATTTT. The chain recombines TRBV10-3 with TRBJ2-3; 8 bases align to TRBD1. This CDR3 is built from 15 residues. Looked up from germline, CDR1 is ENHRY and CDR2 is SYGVKD. The V and J ends lost 5 bases and 0 bases, in that order; junction bases with no gene match: 4.